This entry lists 10 T cell receptor beta chains sequenced from one sample in a study of OX40 agonist ivuxolimab in advanced cancers. Sequencing used immunoSEQ multiplex PCR; TCRdb keeps in-frame clones, though not all of them. This sample yields 100,000 or so clones, of which around 85% are seen a single time; more than 0.8% belongs to the top ten. The sample here was CD4+ or CD8+ T cells sorted from blood, taken in a trial of the OX40 agonist ivuxolimab. The receptors originated from an adult with an advanced solid tumor such as melanoma, head and neck, liver or kidney cancer.

The chain combines TRBV2 with TRBJ2-7; 8 bases are a match to TRBD1. The CDR3 totals 13 residues. Germline-derived CDR1 and CDR2 are SNHLY and FYNNEI. The V segment lost 6 bases and the J segment 3 bases; nucleotides outside the gene matches: 4. CDR3 loop: CASSGTGIYEQYF. The DNA for the CDR3 is TGTGCCAGCAGCGGGACAGGAATCTACGAGCAGTACTTC.

This clone has just one count. V gene TRBV11-2 combines with J gene TRBJ1-2, with 8 bases that match TRBD1. Trimming at V came to 3 bases and at J to 6 bases, leaving 6 bases not matched to a gene. Germline V gene lookup returns CDR1 SGHAT and CDR2 FQNNGV. The CDR3 spans 14 residues. CDR3: CASSFWTGRDGYTF. CDR3 nucleotide sequence: TGTGCCAGCAGCTTTTGGACAGGGCGGGATGGCTACACCTTC. Full variable domain (rest looked up from reference TRBV11-2 and TRBJ1-2): EAGVAQSPRYKIIEKRQSVAFWCNPISGHATLYWYQQILGQGPKLLIQFQNNGVVDDSQLPKDRFSAERLKGVDSTLKIQPAKLEDSAVYLCASSFWTGRDGYTFGSGTRLTVV.

In this sample, this clone turned up once. The rearrangement joins TRBV6-1 to TRBJ1-2; D is unclear. The CDR3 is made up of 13 amino acids. The germline CDR1 and CDR2 sequences are MNHNS and SASEGT. V was shortened by 4 bases and J by 4 bases, with 10 bases between the two germline ends. In DNA, the CDR3 is TGTGCCAGCAGTGGGGTCGCCCTCTATGGCTACACCTTC. This gives the protein CASSGVALYGYTF.

V is TRBV6-6 and J is TRBJ1-1, with 9 nucleotides matching TRBD1. Germline CDR1 and CDR2: MNHNY and SVGAGI (reference sequence). After removal of 5 bases from V and 6 bases from J, the junction contained 7 bases not matched to a gene. The CDR3 covers 14 residues. CDR3 coding DNA: TGTGCCAGCAGTCGGACAGGGGAGCGGTCTGAAGCTTTCTTT. Translated: CASSRTGERSEAFF.

The genes are TRBV5-5 and TRBJ2-3; 8 bases are a match to TRBD2. The CDR3 is made up of 15 amino acids. The germline gives CDR1 SGHKS, CDR2 YYEKEE (reference sequence). Trimming cost V 4 bases and J 1 base; bases outside gene matches: 5. The CDR3 DNA follows: TGTGCCAGCAGCCCCCAAGCGGGAGGCACAGATACGCAGTATTTT. It specifies CASSPQAGGTDTQYF.

This chain connects TRBV5-1 to TRBJ2-1; 9 bases map to TRBD2. V lost 1 base, J lost 7 bases, and 6 bases stayed unmatched. The germline V gene has CDR1 SGHRS and CDR2 YFSETQ. The CDR3 runs 15 residues. The CDR3 sequence is CASSLWLAGRNEQFF. CDR3 sequence (DNA): TGCGCCAGCAGCTTGTGGCTAGCGGGGCGGAATGAGCAGTTCTTC.

V gene TRBV11-3 combines with J gene TRBJ2-3; tentative D call: TRBD2 (6 bases). This CDR3 contains 15 residues. V lost 10 bases to trimming and J lost 0 bases, with 17 bases between them. Germline V lookup: CDR1 SGHNT, CDR2 YENEEA. The CDR3 sequence: CANTRLGYSTDTQYF. CDR3 coding DNA: TGTGCCAATACGAGACTAGGGTATAGCACAGATACGCAGTATTTT. The variable domain in full, completed from reference TRBV11-3 and TRBJ2-3, reads EAGVVQSPRYKIIEKKQPVAFWCNPISGHNTLYWYLQNLGQGPELLIRYENEEAVDDSQLPKDRFSAERLKGVDSTLKIQPAELGDSAVYLCANTRLGYSTDTQYFGPGTRLTVL.

J is TRBJ2-4 and V is TRBV29-1; possibly TRBD2 for D (6 bases). The V end lost 6 bases, the J end lost 2 bases, and 11 bases lay between the germline ends. The CDR3 totals 13 residues. Germline-derived CDR1 and CDR2 are SQVTM and ANQGSEA. The CDR3 reads CSVGLMSKNIQYF. CDR3 DNA: TGCAGCGTGGGACTGATGTCCAAAAACATTCAGTACTTC.

This chain uses TRBV6-5 with TRBJ1-3, with no clear D. Between the trimmed V and J ends, which lost 0 bases and 4 bases, there was a span of 13 bases. The length of the CDR3 is 16 residues. CDR1 and CDR2 (germline): MNHEY, SVGAGI. The CDR3 sequence is CASSYSYPEGGNTIYF. The CDR3 nucleotides read TGTGCCAGCAGTTACTCGTACCCGGAAGGAGGAAACACCATATATTTT.

The rearrangement joins TRBV6-4 to TRBJ2-4, with TRBD2 matching 12 bases. Germline-derived CDR1 and CDR2 are MRHNA and SNTAGT. The CDR3 has 19 amino acids. After removal of 6 bases from V and 2 bases from J, the junction contained 14 bases not matched to a gene. The CDR3 region is CASSPLSSGRAESKNIQYF. The CDR3 coding sequence is TGTGCCAGCAGCCCCTTGTCTAGCGGGAGGGCCGAGTCCAAAAACATTCAGTACTTC.